What follows are 27 T cell receptor beta chains derived from one specimen sequenced in a study of cytomegalovirus exposure and HLA in healthy donors. PCR amplification relied on 60 Vbeta primers (plus 13 Jbeta primers). The protocol was immunoSEQ multiplex PCR, while the TCRdb copy is restricted to in-frame clones and leaves out a portion. The listing records around 76,000 clones. Sequenced material: PBMCs. Every receptor here comes from a boy younger than 18 in good health and CMV-seronegative.

The chain recombines TRBV29-1 with TRBJ2-2; 7 bases align to TRBD1. This CDR3 comprises 15 residues. Germline loops: CDR1 SQVTM, CDR2 ANQGSEA. V was clipped by 4 bases and J by 5 bases; unmatched bases: 10. Written as DNA, the CDR3 is TGCAGCGTTGGTGACAGGGCAGAAAGGACCGGGGAGCTGTTTTTT. Protein: CSVGDRAERTGELFF.

V and J are TRBV30 and TRBJ2-5; no reliable D call. This CDR3 has 14 residues. Between the trimmed V and J ends, which lost 0 bases and 5 bases, there was a span of 13 bases. Germline CDR1 reads GTSNPN; CDR2 reads SVGIG (reference sequence). In DNA, the CDR3 is TGTGCCTGGAGTGTGGGTAGCCAGTCGGAGACCCAGTACTTC. It is translated as CAWSVGSQSETQYF.

CDR3 loop: CASSRLVGQKIEAFF. The DNA of the CDR3 is TGTGCCAGCAGCCGCCTGGTAGGACAGAAGATAGAAGCTTTCTTT. This chain uses TRBV14 with TRBJ1-1; D possibly corresponds to TRBD1 (6 bases). Germline V CDR1 and CDR2: SGHDN, FVKESK. The germline V and J ends were trimmed by 4 bases and 8 bases, with 20 bases remaining between them. CDR3 length equals 15 residues.

V is TRBV27 and J is TRBJ1-5; 9 bases agree with TRBD1. Germline lookup yields CDR1 MNHEY and CDR2 SMNVEV (reference sequence). This CDR3 comprises 15 residues. Trimming cost V 5 bases and J 6 bases; bases outside gene matches: 8. The chain's CDR3 is CASSTTGTGSQPQHF. CDR3 sequence (DNA): TGTGCCAGCAGTACAACCGGGACAGGGAGTCAGCCCCAGCATTTT.

The chain uses TRBV5-1 and TRBJ1-1; D possibly corresponds to TRBD1 (6 bases). The CDR3 is made up of 16 amino acids. V lost 0 bases, J lost 5 bases, and 17 bases lay in between. Germline-derived CDR1 and CDR2 are SGHRS and YFSETQ. CDR3 DNA: TGCGCCAGCAGCTTGGCCATTCAACAGGGTGTTACTGAAGCTTTCTTT. The encoded protein is CASSLAIQQGVTEAFF. The entire variable domain, with the rest obtained from reference TRBV5-1 and TRBJ1-1, is as follows: KAGVTQTPRYLIKTRGQQVTLSCSPISGHRSVSWYQQTPGQGLQFLFEYFSETQRNKGNFPGRFSGRQFSNSRSEMNVSTLELGDSALYLCASSLAIQQGVTEAFFGQGTRLTVV.

V gene TRBV12-5 combines with J gene TRBJ1-2, with D possibly matching TRBD1 (6 bases). The V end was cut by 1 base, the J end by 4 bases, with 13 bases between. The CDR3 extends over 15 amino acids. Germline CDR1 and CDR2: LGHNT and FRNRAP. The CDR3 loop reads CASGLAGGQRYGYTF. The CDR3 DNA follows: TGTGCTAGTGGTTTGGCAGGCGGACAGCGCTATGGCTACACCTTC.

The chain recombines TRBV2 with TRBJ1-4; D is ambiguous. This CDR3 spans 14 amino acids. The germline V gene encodes CDR1 SNHLY and CDR2 FYNNEI. The V end lost 6 bases, the J end lost 0 bases, and 8 bases lay between the germline ends. The CDR3 DNA follows: TGTGCCAGCAGGCGACAAGCAACTAATGAAAAACTGTTTTTT. Amino acids: CASRRQATNEKLFF. Full variable domain (remainder filled in from reference TRBV2 and TRBJ1-4): EPEVTQTPSHQVTQMGQEVILRCVPISNHLYFYWYRQILGQKVEFLVSFYNNEISEKSEIFDDQFSVERPDGSNFTLKIRSTKLEDSAMYFCASRRQATNEKLFFGSGTQLSVL.

The chain recombines TRBV5-1 with TRBJ2-1, with 12 bases lining up with TRBD1. Germline lookup yields CDR1 SGHRS and CDR2 YFSETQ. J was trimmed by 0 bases and V by 4 bases; bases with no gene match: 17. CDR3 size: 21 residues. As DNA, the CDR3 is TGCGCCAGCAGCCCATTTGGGTCGGGACAGGGGGCCGCTACCTCCTACAATGAGCAGTTCTTC. The encoded protein is CASSPFGSGQGAATSYNEQFF.

The V and J genes are TRBV7-8 and TRBJ1-3, with 7 bases matching TRBD1. Per the germline V gene, CDR1 is SGHVS and CDR2 is FQNEAQ. The CDR3 spans 16 residues. Unmatched junction bases numbered 6, after V lost 4 bases and J lost 0 bases. CDR3 loop: CASSSDRLASGNTIYF. The DNA of the CDR3 is TGTGCCAGCAGCTCGGACAGGTTAGCCTCTGGAAACACCATATATTTT.

V and J are TRBV9 and TRBJ1-1; possible D gene TRBD1, 5 bases. This CDR3 is 14 amino acids long. V was trimmed by 0 bases and J by 4 bases, leaving 10 bases between them. Per germline, CDR1 SGDLS and CDR2 YYNGEE. CDR3 bases: TGTGCCAGCAGCGTAGGGGGCGGTGGCACTGAAGCTTTCTTT. Its protein is CASSVGGGGTEAFF.

V is TRBV5-5 and J is TRBJ1-3; no definite D call. There are 12 residues in the CDR3. The germline V and J ends were trimmed by 4 bases and 8 bases, with 10 bases remaining between them. CDR1 is SGHKS, CDR2 YYEKEE, per germline (reference sequence). CDR3 loop: CASSLLSHTIYF. The DNA for the CDR3 is TGTGCCAGCAGCCTCTTGTCCCACACCATATATTTT.

The chain is built from TRBV5-8 and TRBJ2-5; possibly TRBD1 for D (5 bases). CDR1 is SGHTS and CDR2 is YDEGEE in the germline V gene. The CDR3 spans 13 residues. V dropped 4 bases and J dropped 5 bases, with 12 bases sitting between them. Here the CDR3 reads CASSPTGVETQYF. CDR3 coding DNA: TGTGCCAGCAGCCCCACAGGCGTCGAGACCCAGTACTTC.

CDR3 nucleotide sequence: TGTGCCAGCGGCGGGAGGTCCTACAATGAGCAGTTCTTC. Protein: CASGGRSYNEQFF. The chain employs TRBV11-1 and TRBJ2-1, with 8 bases fitting TRBD2. CDR1 is SGHAT, CDR2 FQDESV, per germline (reference sequence). The CDR3 spans 13 residues. Trimming at V came to 8 bases and at J to 1 base, leaving 1 base not matched to a gene. Looking up the rest from reference TRBV11-1 and TRBJ2-1 gives the full variable domain: EAEVAQSPRYKITEKSQAVAFWCDPISGHATLYWYRQILGQGPELLVQFQDESVVDDSQLPKDRFSAERLKGVDSTLKIQPAELGDSAMYLCASGGRSYNEQFFGPGTRLTVL.

This chain connects TRBV10-3 to TRBJ2-7; TRBD1 matches 9 bases. The CDR3 extends over 16 amino acids. CDR1 is ENHRY, CDR2 SYGVKD, per germline. Trimming at V came to 0 bases and at J to 3 bases, leaving 6 bases not matched to a gene. This CDR3 reads CAISESPGQGLYEQYF. CDR3 in DNA: TGTGCCATCAGTGAGTCCCCGGGACAGGGCCTCTACGAGCAGTACTTC.

CDR3 residues: CSALRTGLGAEAFF. The CDR3 DNA reads as TGCAGCGCACTGAGGACAGGTTTAGGTGCTGAAGCTTTCTTT. This chain connects TRBV29-1 to TRBJ1-1; 7 bases line up with TRBD1. Germline V lookup: CDR1 SQVTM, CDR2 ANQGSEA. CDR3 length: 14 amino acids. Trimming took 7 bases from V and 6 from J; bases not matched to a gene: 14.

The genes are TRBV9 and TRBJ2-1, with 11 positions matching TRBD2. This CDR3 is 15 amino acids long. V shed 4 bases, J shed 7 bases, and the junction held 7 bases outside the gene matches. Per the germline V gene, CDR1 is SGDLS and CDR2 is YYNGEE. CDR3 in amino acids: CASSRTSGYLNEQFF. For the CDR3, the DNA is TGTGCCAGCAGCAGGACTAGCGGGTATCTTAATGAGCAGTTCTTC.

The V call is TRBV2, the J call TRBJ2-1; 8 positions match TRBD2. The V and J ends lost 8 bases and 5 bases, in that order; junction bases with no gene match: 14. There are 16 residues in the CDR3. The germline V gene has CDR1 SNHLY and CDR2 FYNNEI. In DNA form, the CDR3 reads TGTGCCAGCTTGACAGCGGGAGTCAGTCTTCACAATGAGCAGTTCTTC. It encodes CASLTAGVSLHNEQFF.

V gene TRBV30 combines with J gene TRBJ1-1, with TRBD1 matching over 7 bases. Per germline, CDR1 GTSNPN and CDR2 SVGIG (reference sequence). Unmatched junction bases numbered 10, after V lost 4 bases and J lost 8 bases. The CDR3 length is 13 residues. The CDR3 loop reads CAWKGDRAREAFF. The CDR3 DNA sequence: TGTGCCTGGAAGGGCGACAGGGCTAGGGAAGCTTTCTTT.

The chain couples TRBV29-1 to TRBJ2-7, with D perhaps TRBD2 (7 bases). CDR1 SQVTM and CDR2 ANQGSEA come from the germline V gene. V lost 6 bases and J lost 2, with 20 bases in between. CDR3 length: 15 amino acids. The CDR3 sequence is CSVLGRGQSAYEQYF. The CDR3 DNA is TGCAGCGTCCTAGGGCGGGGGCAATCGGCCTACGAGCAGTACTTC.

This chain uses TRBV14 with TRBJ1-2, with 10 positions matching TRBD1. This CDR3 has 16 residues. V trimming: 2 bases; J trimming: 6 bases; junction bases outside the gene matches: 9. Per germline, CDR1 SGHDN and CDR2 FVKESK. The CDR3 nucleotides read TGTGCCAGCAGCCAAATACCGGGACAGGGGATCGATGGCTACACCTTC. Translation gives CASSQIPGQGIDGYTF. Drawing the rest from reference TRBV14 and TRBJ1-2, the complete variable domain is EAGVTQFPSHSVIEKGQTVTLRCDPISGHDNLYWYRRVMGKEIKFLLHFVKESKQDESGMPNNRFLAERTGGTYSTLKVQPAELEDSGVYFCASSQIPGQGIDGYTFGSGTRLTVV.

The chain is built from TRBV6-6 and TRBJ2-1; TRBD2 might be the D (6 bases). CDR3 length: 13 amino acids. V was clipped by 7 bases and J by 10 bases, with 17 bases between them. Germline-derived CDR1 and CDR2 are MNHNY and SVGAGI (reference sequence). The CDR3: CASKEEGYLEQFF. In DNA form, the CDR3 reads TGTGCCAGCAAGGAGGAGGGGTATTTGGAGCAGTTCTTC.

The gene calls are TRBV6-6 and TRBJ1-2; TRBD1 agrees at 8 bases. Germline V gives CDR1 MNHNY, CDR2 SVGAGI (reference sequence). Trimming removed 2 bases from V and 4 bases from J; junction bases left unmatched: 9. This CDR3 has 16 residues. CDR3 sequence (DNA): TGTGCCAGCAGTTACATACCACAGGGGGGGACCTATGGCTACACCTTC. It is translated as CASSYIPQGGTYGYTF.

The chain uses TRBV7-3 and TRBJ1-1; the match to TRBD1 covers 8 bases. The V gene end was trimmed by 4 bases and the J gene end by 5 bases; junction bases not matched to a gene: 6. The CDR3 totals 14 residues. Germline loops: CDR1 SGHTA, CDR2 FQGTGA. The CDR3 reads CASSWTDRATEAFF. DNA for the CDR3: TGTGCCAGCAGCTGGACGGACAGGGCTACTGAAGCTTTCTTT.

The chain combines TRBV5-5 with TRBJ1-5; D is perhaps TRBD1 (5 bases). Deletions cut 7 bases from V and 0 bases from J, with 14 bases between. Germline assignment: CDR1 SGHKS and CDR2 YYEKEE (reference sequence). The CDR3 loop spans 15 amino acids. This CDR3 reads CASGGSRDSNQPQHF. The CDR3 nucleotides are TGTGCCAGCGGGGGGTCACGGGATAGCAATCAGCCCCAGCATTTT.

CDR3 in amino acids: CASSVPGLLTDTQYF. CDR3 in DNA: TGTGCCAGCAGCGTACCGGGACTACTCACAGATACGCAGTATTTT. This rearrangement joins TRBV13 to TRBJ2-3; 7 nucleotides match TRBD2. The CDR3 contains 15 residues. In germline, CDR1 is PRHDT, CDR2 FYEKMQ (reference sequence). The ends lost 5 bases at V and 2 bases at J; junction bases unmatched: 7.

The rearrangement uses TRBV29-1 and TRBJ2-1; D remains ambiguous. CDR3 length: 13 residues. CDR1 is SQVTM and CDR2 is ANQGSEA in the germline V gene. The V gene lost 4 bases and the J gene lost 0 bases, with 7 bases spanning the gap. The CDR3 reads CSVAFSSYNEQFF. CDR3 sequence (DNA): TGCAGCGTTGCCTTCAGCTCCTACAATGAGCAGTTCTTC.

The rearrangement uses TRBV7-3 and TRBJ2-7, with TRBD1 identical over 8 bases. Trimming cost V 3 bases and J 4 bases; bases outside gene matches: 2. The CDR3 is 13 amino acids. Germline assignment: CDR1 SGHTA and CDR2 FQGTGA. The CDR3 bases are TGTGCCAGCAGCTTGGGACAGGAGTACGAGCAGTACTTC. Its translation: CASSLGQEYEQYF.